Listed here is a single T cell receptor (beta chain). The data stem from a study of T-cell reconstitution after alpha-beta-depleted transplantation in children. Preparing the TCRbeta library involved the use of unique molecular identifiers. TCRdb called the PCR reads again in MiXCR, with one record for every CDR3 protein. The table records some 830,000 distinct CDR3 sequences, approximately 15% of them present only once. Unmatched junction bases numbered 7, after V lost 6 bases and J lost 0 bases. This CDR3 contains 16 residues. Germline V gene lookup returns CDR1 KGHSH and CDR2 LQKENI. The material was PBMCs, mostly from graft donor cells, obtained 360 days after TCRalphabeta/CD19-depleted stem cell transplant. This TCR was recovered from a male patient between 5 and 17 years old who had a stem cell transplant for acute lymphoblastic leukemia, so the T cells may come from the graft donor. The rearrangement uses TRBV18 and TRBJ2-2, with 7 bases lining up with TRBD1. In nucleotides, the CDR3 is TGTGCCAGCTCTCCCACAGGGGCGGCGAACACCGGGGAGCTGTTTTTT. It yields the protein CASSPTGAANTGELFF.